The T cell receptor (beta chain) under discussion was sequenced for a study of shared clonotypes between healthy human individuals. The CDR3 sequence is 14 residues long. V was clipped by 5 bases and J by 5 bases; unmatched bases: 6. Germline V lookup: CDR1 MNHEY, CDR2 SMNVEV (reference sequence). Sorted-subset replicate PCR reactions were performed with around 200 ng DNA, corresponding to 30,000 to 35,000 T cell genomes. TCRdb's table, derived via immunoSEQ multiplex PCR, lists solely in-frame clones and lacks some. This table has a few million clones, roughly 92% appearing once. There were no recent acute infections or vaccinations among the donors, who were healthy HIV-negative adults. CD4+ cells were split into CD45RA+ naive and CD45RA-negative memory subsets.

Sequenced material: naive CD4+ T cells sorted from blood. Subset here: CD45RA+ positively selected. The chain has TRBV27 and TRBJ2-5; 9 bases are a match to TRBD1. This TCR came from a young man in good health. CDR3 DNA: TGTGCCAGCAGTAAATCCGGGACAGGGGAGACCCAGTACTTC. This gives the protein CASSKSGTGETQYF.